The rows below give T cell receptor beta chains drawn from one sample of a study of blood T cell repertoires in COVID-19. Repertoires were generated with immunoSEQ multiplex PCR, while TCRdb's copy carries only in-frame clones and drops some. The sample holds over 200,000 clones, 80% to 90% seen once. Source material: peripheral blood. These receptors were taken from a man older than 75 with acute or convalescent COVID-19. CDR3s include the opening cysteine and the closing phenylalanine or tryptophan. The D gene is left open where the match is weak. Where a row states a size, it is once, few, many or the class of an expanded clone; other rows omit it.

cdr3_aa	cdr3_nt	v_call	d_call	clone_size	j_call
CASSTTWGAYEQYF	TGTGCCAGCAGCACTACCTGGGGGGCCTACGAGCAGTACTTC	TRBV7-2	-	-	TRBJ2-7
CASSLGRQGFGTGELFF	TGTGCCAGCAGCTTGGGTCGTCAGGGGTTTGGCACCGGGGAGCTGTTTTTT	TRBV5-4	-	few	TRBJ2-2
CASSYAGRVETQYF	TGTGCCAGCAGTTACGCGGGGAGGGTAGAGACCCAGTACTTC	TRBV6-2/TRBV6-3	TRBD2	-	TRBJ2-5
CAISEAGTGGAGANVLTF	TGTGCCATCAGTGAAGCCGGGACAGGGGGCGCTGGGGCCAACGTCCTGACTTTC	TRBV10-3	TRBD1	-	TRBJ2-6
CASSLEAGQSYGYTF	TGTGCCAGCAGCTTAGAGGCAGGGCAAAGCTATGGCTACACCTTC	TRBV7-9	-	-	TRBJ1-2
CASRRDRALNTEAFF	TGTGCCAGCAGACGAGACAGGGCCTTGAACACTGAAGCTTTCTTT	TRBV27	TRBD1	-	TRBJ1-1
CASSFRGRLAEAFF	TGTGCCAGCAGTTTCAGGGGGCGCCTGGCTGAAGCTTTCTTT	TRBV28	TRBD1	-	TRBJ1-1
CASTLGQGGETQYF	TGTGCCAGCACACTCGGACAGGGCGGGGAGACCCAGTACTTC	TRBV2	TRBD1	-	TRBJ2-5
CASSDQGARETQYF	TGCGCCAGCAGTGATCAGGGGGCTCGGGAGACCCAGTACTTC	TRBV10-1	TRBD1	-	TRBJ2-5
CASGLGTGADYGYTF	TGTGCTAGTGGTTTGGGGACAGGGGCAGACTATGGCTACACCTTC	TRBV12-5	TRBD1	-	TRBJ1-2
CASRTANTGELFF	TGTGCCAGCCGGACAGCAAACACCGGGGAGCTGTTTTTT	TRBV3-1/TRBV3-2	-	-	TRBJ2-2
CASSQASTSGSNEQFF	TGTGCCAGCAGCCAAGCAAGCACTAGCGGGAGCAATGAGCAGTTCTTC	TRBV3-1/TRBV3-2	TRBD2	-	TRBJ2-1
CASSKGQFNEKLFF	TGCGCCAGCAGCAAAGGACAGTTTAATGAAAAACTGTTTTTT	TRBV5-1	-	-	TRBJ1-4
CAISDYRVQETQYF	TGTGCCATCAGCGATTACAGGGTCCAAGAGACCCAGTACTTC	TRBV10-3	-	-	TRBJ2-5
CASAGGLSSYNEQFF	TGTGCCAGTGCGGGGGGGTTAAGTTCCTACAATGAGCAGTTCTTC	TRBV9	TRBD2	-	TRBJ2-1
CASRGANQPQHF	TGCGCCAGCAGAGGAGCGAATCAGCCCCAGCATTTT	TRBV10-1	-	-	TRBJ1-5
CASSSQGFSGNTIYF	TGTGCCAGCAGCTCACAGGGGTTCTCTGGAAACACCATATATTTT	TRBV2	TRBD1	-	TRBJ1-3
CASSLGQDTGELFF	TGCGCCAGCAGCTTGGGACAGGACACCGGGGAGCTGTTTTTT	TRBV5-1	-	once	TRBJ2-2
CASSLLELTEAFF	TGCGCCAGCAGCTTGCTAGAGCTTACTGAAGCTTTCTTT	TRBV5-1	-	-	TRBJ1-1
CASSLQTGLAGNEQFF	TGTGCCAGCAGCTTACAAACGGGACTAGCGGGAAATGAGCAGTTCTTC	TRBV7-2	TRBD2	-	TRBJ2-1
CASSESGGGVPHEQYF	TGTGCCAGCAGTGAATCGGGGGGTGGGGTACCCCACGAGCAGTACTTC	TRBV6-1	TRBD2	-	TRBJ2-7
CASSPLGGLGNTIYF	TGTGCCAGCAGCCCCCTCGGGGGGCTAGGAAACACCATATATTTT	TRBV7-8	-	-	TRBJ1-3
CATSDSTGGYEQYF	TGTGCCACCAGTGACTCGACAGGGGGCTACGAGCAGTACTTC	TRBV24-1	TRBD1	-	TRBJ2-7
CASGTQGYTEAFF	TGTGCCAGCGGGACACAGGGGTACACTGAAGCTTTCTTT	TRBV2	TRBD1	-	TRBJ1-1
CASSFGGVNTGELFF	TGCGCCAGCAGCTTCGGGGGGGTTAACACCGGGGAGCTGTTTTTT	TRBV5-1	TRBD2	-	TRBJ2-2
CASRPAGDYTEAFF	TGTGCCAGCAGACCTGCGGGCGATTACACTGAAGCTTTCTTT	TRBV6-5	-	-	TRBJ1-1
CASMLGTGGGGYTF	TGTGCCAGCATGCTCGGGACAGGGGGCGGCGGCTACACCTTC	TRBV5-6	TRBD1	-	TRBJ1-2
CAWSDKGYEQYF	TGTGCCTGGAGTGATAAGGGGTACGAGCAGTACTTC	TRBV30	-	-	TRBJ2-7
CASSYPDSDLNEQFF	TGCGCCAGCAGCTACCCGGACAGCGACTTGAATGAGCAGTTCTTC	TRBV5-1	-	-	TRBJ2-1